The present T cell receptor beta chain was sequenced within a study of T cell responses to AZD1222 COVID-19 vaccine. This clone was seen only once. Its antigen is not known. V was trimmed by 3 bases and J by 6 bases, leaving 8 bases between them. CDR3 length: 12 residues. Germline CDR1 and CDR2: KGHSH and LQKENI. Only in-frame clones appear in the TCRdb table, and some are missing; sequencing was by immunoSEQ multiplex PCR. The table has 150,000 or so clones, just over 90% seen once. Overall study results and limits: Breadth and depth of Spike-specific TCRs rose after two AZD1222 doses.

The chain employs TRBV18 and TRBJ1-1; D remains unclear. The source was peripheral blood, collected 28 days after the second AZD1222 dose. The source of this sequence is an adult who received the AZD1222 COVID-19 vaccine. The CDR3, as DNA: TGTGCCAGCTCACCCGGACGGTCTGAAGCTTTCTTT. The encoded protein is CASSPGRSEAFF.